These T cell receptor beta chains were read from a single sample in a study of cytomegalovirus exposure and HLA in healthy donors. Generated by immunoSEQ multiplex PCR, the TCRdb table keeps only in-frame clones and is missing some. There are roughly 120,000 clones in the sample; over 70% occur only once, and roughly 10% lies in the top ten. Sequencing was done on a sample of PBMCs. These receptors were taken from a woman aged 45-59 years in good health and CMV-seropositive. Both conserved end residues are part of each CDR3. The D gene is left open where the match is weak. The size of a clone is reported for some rows only, either as once, few or many, or as a class for expanded clones.

J,V,size,D,DNA,CDR3
TRBJ2-1,TRBV7-2,-,-,TGTGCCAGCAGCTCAACCGGGACTTCATACAATGAGCAGTTCTTC,CASSSTGTSYNEQFF
TRBJ1-1,TRBV7-9,-,TRBD1,TGTGCCAGCAGCTTACAGGGGGAGGTAACTGAAGCTTTCTTT,CASSLQGEVTEAFF
TRBJ2-4,TRBV6-6,-,-,TGTGCCAGCAGTTCTCACTCAGGGCAGCTGAAAAACATTCAGTACTTC,CASSSHSGQLKNIQYF
TRBJ2-7,TRBV19,-,-,TGTGCCAGTAACACCCCAGGGGCACGCGAGCAGTACTTC,CASNTPGAREQYF
TRBJ1-1,TRBV25-1,few,TRBD1,TGTGCCAGCAGTGATTCCACCGCGACAGGGTTAATTGAAGCTTTCTTT,CASSDSTATGLIEAFF
TRBJ2-7,TRBV19,-,TRBD1,TGTGCCAGTACCAAAGGGACAGGGAGCTCCTACGAGCAGTACTTC,CASTKGTGSSYEQYF
TRBJ1-1,TRBV4-2,-,-,TGTGCCAGCAGCCAGGGGGCCTTGTTGAACACTGAAGCTTTCTTT,CASSQGALLNTEAFF
TRBJ1-2,TRBV5-4,once,TRBD1,TGTGCCAGCAGCACCGGACAGGGGGACTATGGCTACACCTTC,CASSTGQGDYGYTF
TRBJ2-1,TRBV19,-,TRBD2,TGTGCCAGTAGTACGCTGACTAGCGGGGGTAATGAGCAGTTCTTC,CASSTLTSGGNEQFF
TRBJ1-6,TRBV5-5,-,-,TGTGCCAGCAGCTTGGGGTTGGCGGGAGAGGTTTCACCCCTCCACTTT,CASSLGLAGEVSPLHF
TRBJ2-6,TRBV14,-,-,TGTGCCAGCAGCTATTACTCTGGGGCCAACGTCCTGACTTTC,CASSYYSGANVLTF
TRBJ1-6,TRBV9,-,-,TGTGCCAGCAGCGTAGAGCTGGATTCACCCCTCCACTTT,CASSVELDSPLHF
TRBJ1-5,TRBV6-6,many,TRBD1,TGTGCCAGCAGTTGGACAGGACAAAATCAGCCCCAGCATTTT,CASSWTGQNQPQHF
TRBJ1-1,TRBV9,few,-,TGTGCCAGCAGCCCTCCCCGCAGGCTGAACACTGAAGCTTTCTTT,CASSPPRRLNTEAFF
TRBJ1-1,TRBV6-1,-,-,TGTGCCAGCAGTGAAGCAGTTGGGCAGTTTGGAATGGCTTTCTTT,CASSEAVGQFGMAFF
TRBJ1-4,TRBV5-1,-,-,TGCGCCAGCAGACACGGGGGACGCTCCGATGCCCGTGAAAAACTGTTTTTT,CASRHGGRSDAREKLFF
TRBJ1-1,TRBV28,-,-,TGTGCCAGCAGTTTGCAGGGCGGTGTCACTGAAGCTTTCTTT,CASSLQGGVTEAFF
TRBJ2-4,TRBV5-6,-,TRBD1,TGTGCCAGCAGCTATCGGACAGGGCGGGACATTCAGTACTTC,CASSYRTGRDIQYF
TRBJ2-1,TRBV6-5,-,TRBD2,TGTGCCAGCAGCCCGGGAGGGCAAGAGTTCTTC,CASSPGGQEFF
TRBJ1-1,TRBV2,-,TRBD1,TGTGCCAGCCGGGGGCGGACAGGAGAGAACACTGAAGCTTTCTTT,CASRGRTGENTEAFF